This T cell receptor beta chain was captured by sequencing in a study of blood T cell repertoires in COVID-19. Across the whole study: Material from acute and convalescent COVID-19 was sourced from the United States, Italy and Spain. T cells, B-cell-depleted T cells, or PBMCs provided the cDNA or gDNA that served as material.

Study processing details: From reference gene primer amplification, estimates of nucleated cell counts were derived. Assay: immunoSEQ multiplex PCR; the TCRdb copy retains only in-frame clones and omits some. For V, J and clone size, that table is used; D and trimming come from the DNA. The profile shows roughly 200,000 clones, about 86% of them singletons. Losses at the gene ends were 5 bases for V and 7 bases for J; bases not matched to a gene: 7. Per the germline V gene, CDR1 is MNHEY and CDR2 is SMNVEV (reference sequence). There are 13 residues in the CDR3. Sequencing was done on a sample of peripheral blood. The source is a man younger than 30 with active or convalescent COVID-19. The J gene is TRBJ1-1, the V gene TRBV27; 7 positions match TRBD1. CDR3 loop: CASSTRTGNEAFF. The CDR3 region has the DNA TGTGCCAGCAGTACCCGGACAGGCAATGAAGCTTTCTTT.